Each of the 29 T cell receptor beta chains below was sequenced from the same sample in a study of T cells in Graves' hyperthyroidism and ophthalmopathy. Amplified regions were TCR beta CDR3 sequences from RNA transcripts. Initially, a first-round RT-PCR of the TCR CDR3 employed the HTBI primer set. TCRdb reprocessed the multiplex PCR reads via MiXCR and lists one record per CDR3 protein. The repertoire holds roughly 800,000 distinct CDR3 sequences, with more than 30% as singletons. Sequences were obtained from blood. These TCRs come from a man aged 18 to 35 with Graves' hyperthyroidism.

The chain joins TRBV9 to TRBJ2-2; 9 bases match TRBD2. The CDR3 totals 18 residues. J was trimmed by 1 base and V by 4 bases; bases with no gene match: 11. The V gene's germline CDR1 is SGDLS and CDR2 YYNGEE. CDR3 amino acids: CASSLVAGTSRNTGELFF. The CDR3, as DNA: TGTGCCAGCAGCCTCGTCGCGGGGACTAGCAGGAACACCGGGGAGCTGTTTTTT.

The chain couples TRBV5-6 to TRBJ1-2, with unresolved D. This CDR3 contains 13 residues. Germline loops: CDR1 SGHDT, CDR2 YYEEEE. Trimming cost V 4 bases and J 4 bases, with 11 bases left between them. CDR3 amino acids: CASSPDGVYGYTF. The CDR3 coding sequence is TGTGCCAGCAGCCCGGACGGGGTCTATGGCTACACCTTC.

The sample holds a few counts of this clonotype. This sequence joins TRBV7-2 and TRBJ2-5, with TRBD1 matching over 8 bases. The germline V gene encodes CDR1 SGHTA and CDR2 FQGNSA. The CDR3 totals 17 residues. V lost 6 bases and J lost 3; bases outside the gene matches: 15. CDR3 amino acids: CASSSARGRLVEETQYF. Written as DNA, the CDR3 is TGTGCCAGCAGTTCCGCCAGGGGGCGCTTAGTGGAAGAGACCCAGTACTTC.

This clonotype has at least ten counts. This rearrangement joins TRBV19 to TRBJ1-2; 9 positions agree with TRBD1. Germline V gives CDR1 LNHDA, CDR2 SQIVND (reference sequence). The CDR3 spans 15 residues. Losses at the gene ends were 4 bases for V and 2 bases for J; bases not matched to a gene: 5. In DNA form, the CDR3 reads TGTGCCAGTAGTACCTTGGGACAGGGCAACTATGGCTACACCTTC. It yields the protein CASSTLGQGNYGYTF.

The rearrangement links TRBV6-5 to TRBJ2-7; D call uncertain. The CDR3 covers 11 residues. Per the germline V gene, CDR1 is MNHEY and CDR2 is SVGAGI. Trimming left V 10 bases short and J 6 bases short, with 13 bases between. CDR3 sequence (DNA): TGTGCCACCGCCCCTTCCGGCGAGCAGTACTTC. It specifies CATAPSGEQYF.

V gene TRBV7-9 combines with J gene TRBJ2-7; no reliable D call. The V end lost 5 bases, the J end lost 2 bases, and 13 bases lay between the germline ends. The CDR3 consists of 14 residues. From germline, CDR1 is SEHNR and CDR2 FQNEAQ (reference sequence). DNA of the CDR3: TGTGCCAGCAGCCCTCCGGAGAACCCCTACGAGCAGTACTTC. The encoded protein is CASSPPENPYEQYF.

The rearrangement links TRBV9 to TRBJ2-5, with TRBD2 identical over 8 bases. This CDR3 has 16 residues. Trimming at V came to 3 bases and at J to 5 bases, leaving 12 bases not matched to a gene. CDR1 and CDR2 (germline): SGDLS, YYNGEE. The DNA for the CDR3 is TGTGCCAGCAGCGATCCGGGAGGGCCGTTTGAGGAGACCCAGTACTTC. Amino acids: CASSDPGGPFEETQYF.

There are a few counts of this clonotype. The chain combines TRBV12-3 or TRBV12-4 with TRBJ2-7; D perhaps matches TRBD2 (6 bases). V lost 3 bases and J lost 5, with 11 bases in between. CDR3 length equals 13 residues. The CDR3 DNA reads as TGTGCCAGCAGTTTTGGGGACTTGAACGAGCAGTACTTC. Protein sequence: CASSFGDLNEQYF.

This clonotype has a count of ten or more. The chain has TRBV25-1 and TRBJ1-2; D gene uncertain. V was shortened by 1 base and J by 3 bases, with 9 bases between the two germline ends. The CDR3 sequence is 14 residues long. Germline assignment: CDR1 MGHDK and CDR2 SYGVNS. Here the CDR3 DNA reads TGTGCCAGCAGTGAATCAAGGAGATACTATGGCTACACCTTC. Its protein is CASSESRRYYGYTF.

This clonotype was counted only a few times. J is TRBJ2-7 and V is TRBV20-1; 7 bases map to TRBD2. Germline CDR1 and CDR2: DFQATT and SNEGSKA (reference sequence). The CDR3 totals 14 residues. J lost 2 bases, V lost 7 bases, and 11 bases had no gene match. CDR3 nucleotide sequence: TGCAGTGTCGCACTGACTAGCCGAGCCTACGAGCAGTACTTC. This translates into CSVALTSRAYEQYF.

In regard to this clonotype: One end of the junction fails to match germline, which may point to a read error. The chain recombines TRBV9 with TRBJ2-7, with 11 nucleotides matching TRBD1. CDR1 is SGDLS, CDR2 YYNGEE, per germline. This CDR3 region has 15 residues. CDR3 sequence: CASSQSGTGGSEQYF. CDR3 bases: TGCGCCAGCAGCCAATCCGGGACAGGGGGTTCCGAGCAGTACTTC. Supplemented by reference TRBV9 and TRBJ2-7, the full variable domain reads DSGVTQTPKHLITATGQRVTLRCSPRSGDLSVYWYQQSLDQGLQFLIQYYNGEERAKGNILERFSAQQFPDLHSELNLSSLELGDSALYFCASSQSGTGGSEQYFGPGTRLTVT.

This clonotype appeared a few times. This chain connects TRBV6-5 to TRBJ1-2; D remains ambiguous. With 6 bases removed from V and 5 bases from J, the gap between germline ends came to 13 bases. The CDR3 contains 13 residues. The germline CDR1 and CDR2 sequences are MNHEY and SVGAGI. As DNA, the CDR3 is TGTGCCAGCAGCGAGAATGTTAGGTATGGCTACACCTTC. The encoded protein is CASSENVRYGYTF.

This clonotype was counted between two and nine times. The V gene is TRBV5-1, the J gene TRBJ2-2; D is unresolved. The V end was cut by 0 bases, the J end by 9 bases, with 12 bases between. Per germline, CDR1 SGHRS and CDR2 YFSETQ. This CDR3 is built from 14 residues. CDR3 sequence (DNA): TGCGCCAGCAGCTTGGTCCCCGGAAACAGGGAGCTGTTTTTT. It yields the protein CASSLVPGNRELFF.

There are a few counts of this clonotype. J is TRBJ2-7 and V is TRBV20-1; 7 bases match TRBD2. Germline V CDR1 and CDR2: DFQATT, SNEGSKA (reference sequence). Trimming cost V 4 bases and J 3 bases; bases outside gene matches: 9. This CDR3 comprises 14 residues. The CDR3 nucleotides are TGCAGTGCTACCCTTGGCGGGAGAATCTACGAGCAGTACTTC. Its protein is CSATLGGRIYEQYF.

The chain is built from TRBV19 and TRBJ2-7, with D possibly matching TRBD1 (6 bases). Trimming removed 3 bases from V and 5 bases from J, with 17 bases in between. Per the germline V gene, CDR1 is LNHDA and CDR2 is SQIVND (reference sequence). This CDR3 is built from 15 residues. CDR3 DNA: TGTGCCAGTAGTATTGAACGAGGGGGAAGCGACGAGCAGTACTTC. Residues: CASSIERGGSDEQYF. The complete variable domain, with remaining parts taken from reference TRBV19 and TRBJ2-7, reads DGGITQSPKYLFRKEGQNVTLSCEQNLNHDAMYWYRQDPGQGLRLIYYSQIVNDFQKGDIAEGYSVSREKKESFPLTVTSAQKNPTAFYLCASSIERGGSDEQYFGPGTRLTVT.

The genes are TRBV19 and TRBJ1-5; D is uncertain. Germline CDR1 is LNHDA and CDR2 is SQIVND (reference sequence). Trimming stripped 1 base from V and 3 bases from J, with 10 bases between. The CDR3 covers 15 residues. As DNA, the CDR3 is TGTGCCAGTAGTATAGCCGGTCCCGCCAATCAGCCCCAGCATTTT. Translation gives CASSIAGPANQPQHF.

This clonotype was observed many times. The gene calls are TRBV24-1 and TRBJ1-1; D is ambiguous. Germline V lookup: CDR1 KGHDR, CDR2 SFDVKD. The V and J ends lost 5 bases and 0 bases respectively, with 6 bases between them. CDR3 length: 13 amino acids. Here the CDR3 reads CATSGSVNTEAFF. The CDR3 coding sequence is TGTGCCACCAGTGGATCGGTGAACACTGAAGCTTTCTTT.

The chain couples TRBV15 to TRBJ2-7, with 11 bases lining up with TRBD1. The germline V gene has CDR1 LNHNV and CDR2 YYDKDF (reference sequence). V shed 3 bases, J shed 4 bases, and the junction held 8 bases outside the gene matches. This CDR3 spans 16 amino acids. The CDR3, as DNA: TGTGCCACCAGCAGCCCCGGGACAGGGGGGGTGTACGAGCAGTACTTC. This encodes CATSSPGTGGVYEQYF.

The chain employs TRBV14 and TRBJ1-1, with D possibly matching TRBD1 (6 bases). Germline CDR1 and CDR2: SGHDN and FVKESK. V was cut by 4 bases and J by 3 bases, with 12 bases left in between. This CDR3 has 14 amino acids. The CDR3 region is CASSPLAGDTEAFF. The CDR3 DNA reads TGTGCCAGCAGCCCCCTGGCAGGGGACACTGAAGCTTTCTTT.

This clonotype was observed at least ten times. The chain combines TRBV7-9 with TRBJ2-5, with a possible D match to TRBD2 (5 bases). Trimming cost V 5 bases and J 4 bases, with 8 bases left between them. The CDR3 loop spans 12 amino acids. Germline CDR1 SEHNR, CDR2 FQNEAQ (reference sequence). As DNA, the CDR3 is TGTGCCAGCAGCGGGAGCGGAGAGACCCAGTACTTC. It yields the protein CASSGSGETQYF.

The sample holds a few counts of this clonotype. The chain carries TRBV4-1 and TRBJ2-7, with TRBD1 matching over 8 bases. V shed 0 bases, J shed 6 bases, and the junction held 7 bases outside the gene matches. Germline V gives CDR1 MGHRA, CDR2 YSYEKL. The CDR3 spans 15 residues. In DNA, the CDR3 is TGCGCCAGCAGCCAAGAAGGCAGGGGGCGCGTCGAGCAGTACTTC. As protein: CASSQEGRGRVEQYF.

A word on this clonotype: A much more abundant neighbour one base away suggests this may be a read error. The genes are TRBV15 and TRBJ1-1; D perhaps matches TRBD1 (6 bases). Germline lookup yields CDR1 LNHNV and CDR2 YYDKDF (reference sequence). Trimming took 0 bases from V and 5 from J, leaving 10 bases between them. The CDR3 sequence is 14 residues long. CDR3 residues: CATSRERDNTEAFF. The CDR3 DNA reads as TGTGCCACCAGCAGAGAGCGGGACAATACTGAAGCTTTCTTT.

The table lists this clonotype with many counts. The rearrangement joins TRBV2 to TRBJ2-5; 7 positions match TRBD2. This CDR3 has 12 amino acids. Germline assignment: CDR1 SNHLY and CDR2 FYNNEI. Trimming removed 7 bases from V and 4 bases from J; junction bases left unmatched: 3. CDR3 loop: CASIGGLETQYF. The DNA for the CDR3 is TGTGCCAGCATCGGGGGGTTAGAGACCCAGTACTTC.

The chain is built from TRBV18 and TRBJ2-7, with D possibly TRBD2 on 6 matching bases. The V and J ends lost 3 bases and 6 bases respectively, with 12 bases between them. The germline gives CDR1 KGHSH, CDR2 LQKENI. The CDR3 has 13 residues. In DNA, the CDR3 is TGTGCCAGCTCACCGGAGGGAAATGGCGAGCAGTACTTC. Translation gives CASSPEGNGEQYF.

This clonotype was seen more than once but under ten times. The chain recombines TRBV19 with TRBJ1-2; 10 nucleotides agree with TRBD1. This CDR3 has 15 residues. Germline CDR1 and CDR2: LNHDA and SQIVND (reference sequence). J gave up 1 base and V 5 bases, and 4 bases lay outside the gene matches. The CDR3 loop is CASSRGTGDNYGYTF. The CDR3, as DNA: TGTGCCAGTAGTCGGGGGACAGGGGATAACTATGGCTACACCTTC.

The CDR3 here is CASSPPGQGPEAFF. Here the CDR3 DNA reads TGTGCCAGCAGTCCACCGGGACAGGGCCCTGAAGCTTTCTTT. The chain carries TRBV6-5 and TRBJ1-1; TRBD1 matches at 9 bases. This CDR3 has 14 residues. V was clipped by 5 bases and J by 6 bases; unmatched bases: 7. CDR1 and CDR2 (germline): MNHEY, SVGAGI.

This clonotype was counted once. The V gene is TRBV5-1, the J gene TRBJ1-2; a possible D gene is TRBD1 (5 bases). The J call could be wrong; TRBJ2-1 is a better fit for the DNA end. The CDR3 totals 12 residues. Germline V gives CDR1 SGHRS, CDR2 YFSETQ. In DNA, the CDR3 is TGCGCCAGCAGCTTACAGGACGGTGAGCAGTTCTTC. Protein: CASSLQDGEQFF.

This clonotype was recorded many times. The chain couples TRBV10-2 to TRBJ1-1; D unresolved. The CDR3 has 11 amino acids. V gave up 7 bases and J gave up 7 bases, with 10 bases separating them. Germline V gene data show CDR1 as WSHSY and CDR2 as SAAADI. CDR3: CASTDINEAFF. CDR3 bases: TGCGCCAGCACTGACATTAATGAAGCTTTCTTT.

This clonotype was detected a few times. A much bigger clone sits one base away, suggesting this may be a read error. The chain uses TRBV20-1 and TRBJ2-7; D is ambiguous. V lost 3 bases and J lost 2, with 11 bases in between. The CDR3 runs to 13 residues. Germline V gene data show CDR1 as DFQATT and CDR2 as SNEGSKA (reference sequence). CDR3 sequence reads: CSARTGYAYEQYF. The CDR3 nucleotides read TGCAGTGCTAGGACCGGGTATGCCTACGAGCAGTACTTC.